These 4 T cell receptor beta chains originate from one sample sequenced in a study of CD8 T cells in ankylosing spondylitis (dated by TCRdb to 2015 to 2018). Libraries were made using 5' RACE. The data were produced on an Illumina HiSeq 2500. In-frame beta chains were kept once TCRdb had trimmed the public reads at Q25 with fastp and called clones with MiXCR. Rows matching on CDR3 protein sequence are summarized as one entry with the most common DNA and genes. The table for this sample lists 45,000 to 65,000 distinct CDR3 sequences; roughly 7.3% of them were counted only once. In total, the top ten clones hold around 8.5% of the sample. Sequencing was done on a sample of blood, either unsorted or a sorted T cell fraction (not recorded which). These receptor sequences come from a female donor with ankylosing spondylitis or in good health (not recorded which).

The V call is TRBV7-2, the J call TRBJ1-4; tentative D call: TRBD1 (6 bases). The CDR3 spans 14 residues. V dropped 3 bases and J dropped 8 bases, with 13 bases sitting between them. Germline V gives CDR1 SGHTA, CDR2 FQGNSA. CDR3: CASSFETGNEKLFF. In DNA form, the CDR3 reads TGTGCCAGCAGCTTCGAAACAGGGAACGAAAAACTGTTTTTT. Supplemented by reference TRBV7-2 and TRBJ1-4, the full variable domain reads GAGVSQSPSNKVTEKGKDVELRCDPISGHTALYWYRQSLGQGLEFLIYFQGNSAPDKSGLPSDRFSAERTGGSVSTLTIQRTQQEDSAVYLCASSFETGNEKLFFGSGTQLSVL.

The chain recombines TRBV19 with TRBJ2-2, with D tentatively TRBD2 (5 bases). Germline V gives CDR1 LNHDA, CDR2 SQIVND (reference sequence). This CDR3 has 16 amino acids. Trimming removed 3 bases from V and 1 base from J, with 12 bases in between. The CDR3 loop is CASSIWRAKNTGELFF. CDR3 sequence (DNA): TGTGCCAGTAGTATCTGGCGGGCTAAGAACACCGGGGAGCTGTTTTTT.

This clonotype was counted many times. DNA of the CDR3: TGTGCCAGCAGCTTAGCTCGTCAAAGTGGGGCCCAGTACTTC. Its translation is CASSLARQSGAQYF. This rearrangement joins TRBV7-2 to TRBJ2-5; D gene uncertain. Germline lookup yields CDR1 SGHTA and CDR2 FQGNSA. V was pared by 0 bases and J by 9 bases, with 14 bases between. This CDR3 region has 14 residues.

This clonotype came up many times. The chain is built from TRBV20-1 and TRBJ2-3; maybe TRBD2 (6 bases). Germline loops: CDR1 DFQATT, CDR2 SNEGSKA (reference sequence). This CDR3 is 14 amino acids long. V was pared by 4 bases and J by 2 bases, with 13 bases between. CDR3 sequence: CSAKPGDPTDTQYF. The DNA for the CDR3 is TGCAGTGCTAAACCGGGGGACCCCACAGATACGCAGTATTTT.